The rows below give T cell receptor beta chains drawn from one sample of a study of shared T cell receptors in the human thymus. Here immunoSEQ multiplex PCR was the method, and the copy in TCRdb shows in-frame clones only, minus some. The table lists roughly 700,000 clones, roughly 90% of them singletons. Another study also made use of these data, one on human thymus T cells.

Sequenced: thymocytes. The origin of the receptors is a boy younger than two with a congenital heart defect. Each CDR3 is given with its conserved first and last residue. D genes are given only for firm matches. Only part of the rows carry a size: once, few, many, or a class if the clone is expanded.

J gene: TRBJ2-4
clone size: .
D gene: .
V gene: TRBV7-9
CDR3 protein: CASSFTENIQYF
CDR3 DNA: TGTGCCAGCAGCTTTACAGAAAACATTCAGTACTTC

J gene: TRBJ1-1
clone size: .
D gene: .
V gene: TRBV4-3
CDR3 protein: CASSQVPRGRDTEAFF
CDR3 DNA: TGCGCCAGCAGCCAAGTTCCGCGGGGAAGAGACACTGAAGCTTTCTTT

J gene: TRBJ2-7
clone size: .
D gene: TRBD2
V gene: TRBV7-2
CDR3 protein: CASSVTSGGSYEQYF
CDR3 DNA: TGTGCCAGCAGCGTTACTAGCGGGGGTTCCTACGAGCAGTACTTC

J gene: TRBJ2-1
clone size: few
D gene: .
V gene: TRBV9
CDR3 protein: CASSVGRFPRSYNEQFF
CDR3 DNA: TGTGCCAGCAGCGTAGGACGATTCCCCAGGTCCTACAATGAGCAGTTCTTC

J gene: TRBJ1-1
clone size: .
D gene: TRBD1
V gene: TRBV5-1
CDR3 protein: CASSTRDRGEAFF
CDR3 DNA: TGCGCCAGCAGCACCCGGGACAGGGGTGAAGCTTTCTTT

J gene: TRBJ1-1
clone size: .
D gene: .
V gene: TRBV5-1
CDR3 protein: CASSPGYAEAFF
CDR3 DNA: TGCGCCAGCAGCCCAGGGTACGCTGAAGCTTTCTTT

J gene: TRBJ2-7
clone size: .
D gene: .
V gene: TRBV28
CDR3 protein: CASGTRSSYEQYF
CDR3 DNA: TGTGCCAGCGGCACGCGGAGTTCCTACGAGCAGTACTTC

J gene: TRBJ2-5
clone size: .
D gene: .
V gene: TRBV6-1
CDR3 protein: CASSDLREPAGETQYF
CDR3 DNA: TGTGCCAGCAGTGATCTTCGGGAACCTGCTGGAGAGACCCAGTACTTC

J gene: TRBJ2-1
clone size: .
D gene: TRBD2
V gene: TRBV5-6
CDR3 protein: CASSLERETRPEQFF
CDR3 DNA: TGTGCCAGCAGCTTGGAGCGGGAAACCAGGCCTGAGCAGTTCTTC

J gene: TRBJ1-2
clone size: .
D gene: TRBD1
V gene: TRBV5-6
CDR3 protein: CASSPHRGRGYTF
CDR3 DNA: TGTGCCAGCAGCCCCCACAGGGGTCGGGGCTACACCTTC

J gene: TRBJ2-5
clone size: few
D gene: .
V gene: TRBV28
CDR3 protein: CASSPPRETQYF
CDR3 DNA: TGTGCCAGCAGCCCCCCGCGGGAGACCCAGTACTTC

J gene: TRBJ1-5
clone size: .
D gene: .
V gene: TRBV27
CDR3 protein: CASSLSAGQPQHF
CDR3 DNA: TGTGCCAGCAGTTTATCGGCGGGTCAGCCCCAGCATTTT

J gene: TRBJ2-5
clone size: .
D gene: TRBD2
V gene: TRBV5-5
CDR3 protein: CASSCRREEAETQYF
CDR3 DNA: TGTGCCAGCAGCTGCAGGCGGGAGGAAGCTGAGACCCAGTACTTC

J gene: TRBJ1-5
clone size: .
D gene: .
V gene: TRBV27
CDR3 protein: CASSLGGAQPQHF
CDR3 DNA: TGTGCCAGCAGTTTGGGGGGTGCTCAGCCCCAGCATTTT

J gene: TRBJ2-2
clone size: .
D gene: TRBD2
V gene: TRBV4-1
CDR3 protein: CASSRAGDTGELFF
CDR3 DNA: TGCGCCAGCAGCCGAGCGGGAGATACCGGGGAGCTGTTTTTT

J gene: TRBJ2-1
clone size: .
D gene: .
V gene: TRBV21-1
CDR3 protein: CASSNLQTDNEQFF
CDR3 DNA: TGTGCCAGCAGCAACCTGCAGACAGACAATGAGCAGTTCTTC

J gene: TRBJ2-5
clone size: .
D gene: .
V gene: TRBV7-2
CDR3 protein: CASSLQLGVEETQYF
CDR3 DNA: TGTGCCAGCAGCTTACAATTGGGAGTGGAGGAGACCCAGTACTTC

J gene: TRBJ2-3
clone size: .
D gene: .
V gene: TRBV14
CDR3 protein: CASRRGGGKDTQYF
CDR3 DNA: TGTGCCAGCAGGCGTGGGGGAGGAAAAGATACGCAGTATTTT

J gene: TRBJ2-7
clone size: .
D gene: .
V gene: TRBV11-2
CDR3 protein: CASSLGSSYEQYF
CDR3 DNA: TGTGCCAGCAGCTTAGGGAGCTCCTACGAGCAGTACTTC

J gene: TRBJ1-1
clone size: .
D gene: .
V gene: TRBV5-4
CDR3 protein: CASSRSRGGALTEAFF
CDR3 DNA: TGTGCCAGCAGCCGGTCACGCGGGGGGGCTCTGACTGAAGCTTTCTTT